The rows below give T cell receptor beta chains drawn from one sample of a study of T cell responses to AZD1222 COVID-19 vaccine. Assay: immunoSEQ multiplex PCR; the TCRdb copy retains only in-frame clones and omits some. The repertoire consists of roughly 120,000 clones, with approximately 84% occurring once and the leading ten covering around 10%. The sample was peripheral blood, taken on day 0 of AZD1222 vaccination. Receptors were obtained from an adult in good health. Both conserved end residues are part of each CDR3. A D gene is named only where the DNA matches it firmly. Only some rows state a clone size, as once, few, many or a class for expanded clones.

V	length	D	size	J	CDR3	DNA
TRBV2	13	.	.	TRBJ2-6	CASSWTGANVLTF	TGTGCCAGCAGTTGGACCGGGGCCAACGTCCTGACTTTC
TRBV11-2	15	.	few	TRBJ2-7	CASSSHTGTHYEQYF	TGTGCCAGCAGCTCCCATACCGGGACTCACTACGAGCAGTACTTC
TRBV4-2	19	TRBD2	.	TRBJ2-3	CASSQITSGGADGTDTQYF	TGTGCCAGCAGCCAAATTACTAGCGGGGGGGCGGATGGCACAGATACGCAGTATTTT
TRBV3-1/TRBV3-2	15	TRBD2	.	TRBJ2-7	CASSSLGAGGREQYF	TGTGCCAGCAGCTCCCTCGGAGCGGGGGGGCGGGAGCAGTACTTC
TRBV27	18	TRBD1	.	TRBJ1-1	CASSSSTGTGVLGSEAFF	TGTGCCAGCAGTTCCTCGACAGGGACGGGGGTTTTGGGGTCTGAAGCTTTCTTT
TRBV3-1/TRBV3-2	16	.	.	TRBJ2-3	CASSQERRSGTDTQYF	TGTGCCAGCAGCCAAGAGCGGCGGAGTGGCACAGATACGCAGTATTTT
TRBV3-1/TRBV3-2	16	.	.	TRBJ2-7	CASSHGPLGGSYEQYF	TGTGCCAGCAGCCACGGACCGTTAGGGGGCTCCTACGAGCAGTACTTC
TRBV11-2	17	.	.	TRBJ2-7	CASSLGTGGESSYEQYF	TGTGCCAGCAGCTTGGGGACCGGTGGGGAAAGCTCCTACGAGCAGTACTTC
TRBV19	15	TRBD2	.	TRBJ2-2	CASKWRGGAAGELFF	TGTGCCAGTAAATGGCGCGGGGGGGCGGCCGGGGAGCTGTTTTTT
TRBV7-9	13	TRBD1	.	TRBJ1-1	CASSPVQGAGAFF	TGTGCCAGCAGCCCAGTACAGGGGGCAGGGGCTTTCTTT
TRBV7-2	15	.	.	TRBJ2-1	CASSTTGSSYNEQFF	TGTGCCAGCAGCACAACAGGAAGCTCCTACAATGAGCAGTTCTTC
TRBV28	14	.	.	TRBJ1-6	CASSLRGNGSPLHF	TGTGCCAGCAGTTTGCGGGGTAACGGTTCACCCCTCCACTTT
TRBV19	15	TRBD1	.	TRBJ1-2	CASSISLTGLYGYTF	TGTGCCAGTAGTATATCCCTGACAGGGCTCTATGGCTACACCTTC
TRBV5-5	15	.	.	TRBJ1-6	CASSLVTGINSPLHF	TGTGCCAGCAGCTTGGTAACAGGCATTAATTCACCCCTCCACTTT
TRBV11-2	12	.	once	TRBJ1-1	CASSLRNTEAFF	TGTGCCAGCAGCTTACGGAACACTGAAGCTTTCTTT
TRBV19	15	TRBD2	.	TRBJ2-2	CASSIDREGLGELFF	TGTGCCAGTAGTATAGACCGGGAGGGCCTCGGGGAGCTGTTTTTT
TRBV4-2	13	.	.	TRBJ1-3	CASQERGGNTIYF	TGTGCCAGCCAAGAGAGGGGTGGAAACACCATATATTTT
TRBV19	17	.	.	TRBJ1-5	CASSIDLGASFNQPQHF	TGTGCCAGTAGTATAGATTTGGGGGCCTCTTTCAATCAGCCCCAGCATTTT
TRBV28	19	.	.	TRBJ1-6	CASSSPRGGEVSYNSPLHF	TGTGCCAGCAGTTCCCCCCGAGGGGGTGAGGTATCCTATAATTCACCCCTCCACTTT
TRBV7-9	14	.	.	TRBJ2-3	CASSDHRGTDTQYF	TGTGCCAGCAGCGACCACAGGGGCACAGATACGCAGTATTTT
TRBV7-2	14	.	.	TRBJ2-1	CASSLGPQYNEQFF	TGTGCCAGCAGCTTGGGACCCCAGTACAATGAGCAGTTCTTC
TRBV3-1/TRBV3-2	14	.	.	TRBJ2-7	CASSLDRHTYEQYF	TGTGCCAGCAGCCTTGATAGACACACCTACGAGCAGTACTTC
TRBV10-3	13	.	few	TRBJ1-1	CAISESGVTEAFF	TGTGCCATCAGTGAGTCAGGGGTCACTGAAGCTTTCTTT
TRBV7-8	15	TRBD1	.	TRBJ2-2	CASRSDRVGPGELFF	TGTGCCAGCAGATCGGACAGGGTAGGCCCCGGGGAGCTGTTTTTT
TRBV14	15	TRBD2	.	TRBJ2-7	CASSSGLAAAYEQYF	TGTGCCAGCAGCTCGGGACTAGCGGCCGCCTACGAGCAGTACTTC
TRBV21-1	13	.	.	TRBJ1-2	CASSKSGSYGYTF	TGTGCCAGCAGCAAATCGGGCAGCTATGGCTACACCTTC
TRBV11-3	13	.	.	TRBJ1-2	CASSLDRIYGYTF	TGTGCCAGCAGCTTAGACAGAATCTATGGCTACACCTTC
TRBV5-6	15	.	.	TRBJ2-7	CASSSGPRSSYEQYF	TGTGCCAGCAGCTCGGGACCCCGGAGCTCCTACGAGCAGTACTTC
TRBV19	13	.	few	TRBJ2-7	CASSIQEGREQYF	TGTGCCAGTAGTATTCAAGAGGGGCGCGAGCAGTACTTC
TRBV11-2	15	.	.	TRBJ2-1	CASSLDWPVHNEQFF	TGTGCCAGCAGCTTAGATTGGCCGGTTCACAATGAGCAGTTCTTC